This TCR beta chain was retrieved from a study of beta chain features in type 1 diabetes. Isolation of CD4+ naive, central memory, regulatory and stem cell-like memory cells was achieved by sorting via CD45RO/CCR7/CD25/CD127/CD95/CD27. This clone was found a few times. Its antigen is not known. Overall study results and limits: More deletions and fewer insertions at VDJ junctions were seen in type 1 diabetes patients. In these data, an HLA type influence on TCRB rearrangement remained unresolved.

Since all of the isolated RNA was reverse transcribed, expressed TCRB transcripts were what got sequenced. The method was immunoSEQ multiplex PCR; TCRdb's version includes in-frame clones alone and lacks a portion of them. The sample gives around 340,000 clones, 8% of which show up once; more than 0.4% is in the top ten. Germline V gene sequence: CDR1 SGHTA, CDR2 FQGNSA. This CDR3 is 16 amino acids long. This TCR was recovered from a woman younger than 30 in good health. Sequenced input: central memory CD4+ T cells from blood. The rearrangement joins TRBV7-2 to TRBJ2-5; the D call may be TRBD1 or TRBD2 (6 bases each). Near its end, the DNA agrees better with TRBJ2-7, so the J call may be wrong. The CDR3 DNA reads as TGTGCCAGCAGCTTAGCGGGGGGCAGGAGCTCCTACGAGCAGTACTTC. Its protein is CASSLAGGRSSYEQYF.